What follows describes a single T cell receptor (beta chain). Its antigen remains unidentified. This sample was taken from a study of T cell responses to AZD1222 COVID-19 vaccine. Study results and caveats: Among those given AZD1222, only 6 or 7 were seropositive at baseline. Clonal diversity was possibly underestimated; the donors were predominantly white British and more often female. Spike-wide vaccine-associated CD4 TCRs dominated at 160-218 and 743-854.

Measured with immunoSEQ multiplex PCR; TCRdb has only the in-frame clones, and not every one. The sample lists about 180,000 clones; 90% to 95% were seen once. The CDR3 spans 13 residues. Trimming took off 5 bases at V and 3 bases at J, with 10 bases between the two ends. Germline V gene data show CDR1 as MDHEN and CDR2 as SYDVKM. The rearrangement joins TRBV28 to TRBJ1-2; D unclear. The origin of this receptor is an adult who received the MenACWY meningococcal vaccine as a control. The sample here was peripheral blood, taken 28 days after the second dose of the MenACWY control vaccine. CDR3 bases: TGTGCCAGCAGTGCGCTATCTGACTATGGCTACACCTTC. Its protein is CASSALSDYGYTF.